This T cell receptor beta chain was documented in a study of blood T cell repertoires in COVID-19. Study-level background: Spain, Italy and the United States supplied samples that represented acute and convalescent COVID-19.

Source study methods: Amplification from reference gene primers served as the basis for estimated nucleated cell counts. Sequencing used immunoSEQ multiplex PCR; TCRdb keeps in-frame clones, though not all of them. That table furnishes V, J and clone size, whereas the DNA furnished D and trimming. Found here are about 59,000 clones, approximately 85% of them singletons; the top ten hold around 18%. The source material was peripheral blood. The TCR originated in a human donor in a cohort sampled during active COVID-19.

The CDR3 DNA follows: TGTGCCACCAAGACAGGCATGAACACCGGGGAGCTGTTTTTT. It specifies CATKTGMNTGELFF. The chain couples TRBV19 to TRBJ2-2; tentatively, D is TRBD1 (6 bases). V dropped 10 bases and J dropped 1 base, with 13 bases sitting between them. The CDR3 length is 14 residues. Looked up from germline, CDR1 is LNHDA and CDR2 is SQIVND (reference sequence).